The 11 T cell receptor beta chains in this list originate from one sample, sequenced in a study of blood T cell repertoires in COVID-19 (TCRdb year 2020). The library was generated by the immunoSEQ multiplex PCR assay. This is the immuneACCESS table as TCRdb keeps it, with only in-frame sequences that have V and J called. A part of the clones is gone; compared with another copy, unresolved V genes explain less than half, and the rest is unexplained. Within this sample are tens of thousands of clones, with 79% of them counted one time only. The ten largest clones add up to less than 30% of the sample. Sample: peripheral blood. Source of these receptors: a man aged 55 to 70 with active or convalescent COVID-19.

The chain is built from TRBV24-1 and TRBJ1-2; 10 bases fit TRBD1. CDR3 length: 14 residues. The germline V gene encodes CDR1 KGHDR and CDR2 SFDVKD. Trimming cost V 4 bases and J 6 bases; bases outside gene matches: 4. CDR3 sequence (DNA): TGTGCCACCAGTGAATCGGGACAGGGGCATGGCTACACCTTC. Residues: CATSESGQGHGYTF.

CDR3: CASSTLQGLNTEAFF. The CDR3 region has the DNA TGTGCCAGCAGCACCTTGCAGGGCCTGAACACTGAAGCTTTCTTT. The genes are TRBV6-2 or TRBV6-3 and TRBJ1-1, with D possibly TRBD1 on 5 matching bases. V shed 6 bases and J shed 0 bases, with 14 bases lying between them. The V gene's germline CDR1 is MNHEY and CDR2 SVGEGT. This CDR3 has 15 amino acids.

The chain joins TRBV30 to TRBJ1-1; a weak D match, TRBD1 (6 bases). Germline V gives CDR1 GTSNPN, CDR2 SVGIG (reference sequence). CDR3 length equals 11 residues. The germline V and J ends were trimmed by 6 bases and 7 bases, with 12 bases remaining between them. DNA for the CDR3: TGTGCCTGTCACCGGACAGTTGAAGCTTTCTTT. It yields the protein CACHRTVEAFF.

DNA for the CDR3: TGTGCCAGCAGTTGGGGGGGTATAGATTCACCCCTCCACTTT. Translated, it gives CASSWGGIDSPLHF. The chain is built from TRBV27 and TRBJ1-6; D perhaps matches TRBD1 (5 bases). Deletions cut 4 bases from V and 8 bases from J, with 12 bases between. The CDR3 length is 14 residues. Germline lookup yields CDR1 MNHEY and CDR2 SMNVEV (reference sequence).

V usage is TRBV2 and J usage is TRBJ1-1; maybe TRBD1 (5 bases). Germline V CDR1 and CDR2: SNHLY, FYNNEI. Trimming left V 3 bases short and J 3 bases short, with 17 bases between. This CDR3 comprises 16 residues. The CDR3 protein is CASSEVGLDRDTEAFF. The CDR3 bases are TGTGCCAGCAGTGAGGTGGGGCTGGATAGGGACACTGAAGCTTTCTTT. The full variable domain, in which reference TRBV2 and TRBJ1-1 provide the parts outside the CDR3, is EPEVTQTPSHQVTQMGQEVILRCVPISNHLYFYWYRQILGQKVEFLVSFYNNEISEKSEIFDDQFSVERPDGSNFTLKIRSTKLEDSAMYFCASSEVGLDRDTEAFFGQGTRLTVV.

The rearrangement links TRBV7-6 to TRBJ2-7; TRBD1 matches at 7 bases. This CDR3 contains 15 residues. Germline CDR1 is SGHVS and CDR2 is FNYEAQ. Unmatched junction bases numbered 12, after V lost 4 bases and J lost 6 bases. Written as DNA, the CDR3 is TGTGCCAGCAGCTCCGTGGCAGGGGGATCGGGCGAGCAGTACTTC. It yields the protein CASSSVAGGSGEQYF.

This clone has just one count. The V gene is TRBV27, the J gene TRBJ1-5; no reliable D call. V lost 5 bases, J lost 0 bases, and 5 bases lay in between. CDR3 length: 13 amino acids. In germline, CDR1 is MNHEY, CDR2 SMNVEV (reference sequence). CDR3 bases: TGTGCCAGCAGTGGCTCTAGCAATCAGCCCCAGCATTTT. Residues: CASSGSSNQPQHF.

This clone is medium-sized within its sample. This chain's CDR3 is CASSSTTGGDQPQHF. The CDR3 DNA reads as TGTGCCAGCAGCTCAACCACAGGGGGGGATCAGCCCCAGCATTTT. The chain employs TRBV7-9 and TRBJ1-5, with TRBD1 matching 8 bases. V shed 4 bases, J shed 5 bases, and the junction held 7 bases outside the gene matches. CDR1 SEHNR and CDR2 FQNEAQ come from the germline V gene (reference sequence). The CDR3 covers 15 residues.

This chain joins TRBV3-1 (or the pseudogene TRBV3-2) and TRBJ1-6, with D possibly being TRBD1 (6 bases). The CDR3 has 14 amino acids. V was trimmed by 5 bases and J by 9 bases, leaving 14 bases between them. The germline CDR1 and CDR2 sequences are LGHDT and YNNKEL (reference sequence). CDR3 DNA: TGTGCCAGCAGCGGGGGACACAGATTTTCACCCCTCCACTTT. It translates to CASSGGHRFSPLHF.

The chain links TRBV27 to TRBJ2-7; tentative D call: TRBD2 (7 bases). This CDR3 has 17 amino acids. The V end lost 0 bases, the J end lost 5 bases, and 20 bases lay between the germline ends. Germline loops: CDR1 MNHEY, CDR2 SMNVEV (reference sequence). This CDR3 reads CASSLSLRGALPNEQYF. The CDR3 coding sequence is TGTGCCAGCAGTTTATCACTACGGGGGGCGCTCCCTAACGAGCAGTACTTC.

V and J are TRBV5-1 and TRBJ2-1, with D perhaps matching TRBD2 (6 bases). Germline loops: CDR1 SGHRS, CDR2 YFSETQ. CDR3 length: 14 amino acids. V lost 6 bases and J lost 3, with 13 bases in between. CDR3 sequence reads: CASMRGTDYNEQFF. The CDR3, as DNA: TGCGCCAGCATGCGGGGAACCGACTACAATGAGCAGTTCTTC.